The present entry profiles one T cell receptor (beta chain) with its context. The target antigen is unknown. This sample was included in a study of vaccination effects on CD4 cells after COVID-19. Study findings and constraints: Long after vaccination, the clones induced by infection and by vaccine shrank markedly in size.

Sequenced by immunoSEQ multiplex PCR; TCRdb stores in-frame clones only, minus some. The profile shows more than 45,000 clones, over 60% of them singletons. With more than 9 days of culture completed, CD4+ T cells were isolated. The CDR3 consists of 14 residues. Germline CDR1 MRHNA, CDR2 SNTAGT. With 5 bases removed from V and 6 bases from J, the gap between germline ends came to 11 bases. The chain recombines TRBV6-4 with TRBJ1-6; no clear D. This material consisted of CD4+ T cells from PBMCs cultured without peptide, taken before COVID-19 vaccination. This TCR was sampled from a human donor who received a COVID-19 vaccine. The CDR3 sequence: CASSRESGNSPLHF. The CDR3 DNA follows: TGTGCCAGCAGTAGGGAGTCCGGTAATTCACCCCTCCACTTT.